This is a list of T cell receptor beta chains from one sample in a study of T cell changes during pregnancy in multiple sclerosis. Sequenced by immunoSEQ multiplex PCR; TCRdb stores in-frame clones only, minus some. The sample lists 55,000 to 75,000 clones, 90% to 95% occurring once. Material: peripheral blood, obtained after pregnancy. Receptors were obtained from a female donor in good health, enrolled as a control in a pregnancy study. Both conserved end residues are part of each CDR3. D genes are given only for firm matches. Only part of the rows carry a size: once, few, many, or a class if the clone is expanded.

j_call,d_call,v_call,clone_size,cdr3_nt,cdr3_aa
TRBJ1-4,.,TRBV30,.,TGTGCCTGGAGTGTACTGCGCGGGGGCAGAGGAAAACTGTTTTTT,CAWSVLRGGRGKLFF
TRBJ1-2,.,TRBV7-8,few,TGTGCCAGCAGCTTACCCGGGGATGATGGCTACACCTTC,CASSLPGDDGYTF
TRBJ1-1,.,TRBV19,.,TGTGCCAGTATCGCCAGGGGTGAGGCTTTCTTT,CASIARGEAFF
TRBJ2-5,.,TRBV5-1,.,TGCGCCAGCAGCGGGGGAGGCAGGCCACAAGAGACCCAGTACTTC,CASSGGGRPQETQYF
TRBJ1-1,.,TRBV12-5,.,TGTGCTAGTGGTTTGGTAAGAGGGCAGGACGGAAACACTGAAGCTTTCTTT,CASGLVRGQDGNTEAFF
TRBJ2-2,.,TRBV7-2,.,TGTGCCAGCAGCTTAGCTATCACGAGTCTAGCCACCGGGGAGCTGTTTTTT,CASSLAITSLATGELFF
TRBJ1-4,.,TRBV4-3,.,TGCGCCAGCAGCCAAGATCTTAGGCAGGGAACTAATGAAAAACTGTTTTTT,CASSQDLRQGTNEKLFF
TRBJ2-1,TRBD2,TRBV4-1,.,TGCGCCAGCAGCCAACCGGGACTAGCGTTGAATGAGCAGTTCTTC,CASSQPGLALNEQFF
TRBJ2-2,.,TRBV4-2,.,TGTGCCAGCAGCTTTTTCAGGGGAAGGAACACCGGGGAGCTGTTTTTT,CASSFFRGRNTGELFF
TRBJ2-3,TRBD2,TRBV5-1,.,TGCGCCAGCAGCTTGACTGGGACTAGCGGGAACACAGATACGCAGTATTTT,CASSLTGTSGNTDTQYF
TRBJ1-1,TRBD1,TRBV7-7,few,TGTGCTAGCAGCCAGGAACAGGGGCAAGAGACTGAAGCTTTCTTT,CASSQEQGQETEAFF
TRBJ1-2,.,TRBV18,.,TGTGCCAGCTCACCGTCAGGGGATGGCTACACCTTC,CASSPSGDGYTF
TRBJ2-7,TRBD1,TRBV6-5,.,TGTGCCAGCAGTTACGCCGCGGGACAGGTGAAATACGAGCAGTACTTC,CASSYAAGQVKYEQYF
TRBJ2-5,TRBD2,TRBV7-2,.,TGTGCCAGCAGCCGTAGCGGGCTAGCGGGGGTTAGTGGAGAGACCCAGTACTTC,CASSRSGLAGVSGETQYF
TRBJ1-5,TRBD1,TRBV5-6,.,TGTGCCAGCAAACTCCTCGGACAGGCAAATCAGCCCCAGCATTTT,CASKLLGQANQPQHF